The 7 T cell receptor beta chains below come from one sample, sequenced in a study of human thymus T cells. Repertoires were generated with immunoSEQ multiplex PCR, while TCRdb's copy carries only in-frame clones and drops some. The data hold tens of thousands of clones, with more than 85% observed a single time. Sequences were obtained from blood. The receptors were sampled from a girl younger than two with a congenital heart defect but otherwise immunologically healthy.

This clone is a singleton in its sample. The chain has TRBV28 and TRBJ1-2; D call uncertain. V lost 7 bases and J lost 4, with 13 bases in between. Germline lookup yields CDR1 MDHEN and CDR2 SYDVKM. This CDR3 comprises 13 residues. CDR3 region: CASTTFWGYGYTF. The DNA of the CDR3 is TGTGCCAGCACCACTTTCTGGGGCTATGGCTACACCTTC.

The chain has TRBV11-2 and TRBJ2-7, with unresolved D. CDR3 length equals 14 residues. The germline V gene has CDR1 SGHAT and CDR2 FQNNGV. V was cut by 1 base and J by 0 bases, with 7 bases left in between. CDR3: CASSLARSSYEQYF. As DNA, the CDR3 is TGTGCCAGCAGCTTAGCCAGGAGCTCCTACGAGCAGTACTTC.

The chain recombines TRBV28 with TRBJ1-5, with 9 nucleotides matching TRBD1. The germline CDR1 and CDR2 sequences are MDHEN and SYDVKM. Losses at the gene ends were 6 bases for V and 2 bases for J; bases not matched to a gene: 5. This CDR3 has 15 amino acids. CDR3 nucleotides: TGTGCCAGCAGGGAGACAGGGGGACGCAATCAGCCCCAGCATTTT. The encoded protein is CASRETGGRNQPQHF.

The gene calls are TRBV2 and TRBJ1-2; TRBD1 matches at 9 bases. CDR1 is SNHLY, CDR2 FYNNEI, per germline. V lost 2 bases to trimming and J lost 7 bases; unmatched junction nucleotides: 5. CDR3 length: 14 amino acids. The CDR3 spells CASSEIGTGIGYTF. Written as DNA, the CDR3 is TGTGCCAGCAGTGAAATAGGGACAGGGATTGGCTACACCTTC.

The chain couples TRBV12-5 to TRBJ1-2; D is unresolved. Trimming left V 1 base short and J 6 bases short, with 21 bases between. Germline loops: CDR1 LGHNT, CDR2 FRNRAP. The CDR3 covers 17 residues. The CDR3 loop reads CASGLAWTGIGLDGYTF. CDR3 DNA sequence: TGTGCTAGTGGTTTGGCCTGGACCGGTATCGGGCTTGATGGCTACACCTTC. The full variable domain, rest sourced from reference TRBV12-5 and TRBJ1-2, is DARVTQTPRHKVTEMGQEVTMRCQPILGHNTVFWYRQTMMQGLELLAYFRNRAPLDDSGMPKDRFSAEMPDATLATLKIQPSEPRDSAVYFCASGLAWTGIGLDGYTFGSGTRLTVV.

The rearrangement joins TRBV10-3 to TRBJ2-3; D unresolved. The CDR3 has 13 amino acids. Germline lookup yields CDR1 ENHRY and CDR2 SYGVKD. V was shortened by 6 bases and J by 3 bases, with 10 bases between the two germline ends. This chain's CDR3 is CAISQEATDTQYF. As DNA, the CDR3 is TGTGCCATCAGCCAAGAGGCTACAGATACGCAGTATTTT.

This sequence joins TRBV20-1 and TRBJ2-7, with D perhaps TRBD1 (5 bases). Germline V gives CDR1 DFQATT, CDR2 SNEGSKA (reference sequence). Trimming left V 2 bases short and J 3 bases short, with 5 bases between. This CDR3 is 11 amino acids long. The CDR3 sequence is CSARQGYEQYF. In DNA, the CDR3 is TGCAGTGCTAGACAGGGCTACGAGCAGTACTTC.